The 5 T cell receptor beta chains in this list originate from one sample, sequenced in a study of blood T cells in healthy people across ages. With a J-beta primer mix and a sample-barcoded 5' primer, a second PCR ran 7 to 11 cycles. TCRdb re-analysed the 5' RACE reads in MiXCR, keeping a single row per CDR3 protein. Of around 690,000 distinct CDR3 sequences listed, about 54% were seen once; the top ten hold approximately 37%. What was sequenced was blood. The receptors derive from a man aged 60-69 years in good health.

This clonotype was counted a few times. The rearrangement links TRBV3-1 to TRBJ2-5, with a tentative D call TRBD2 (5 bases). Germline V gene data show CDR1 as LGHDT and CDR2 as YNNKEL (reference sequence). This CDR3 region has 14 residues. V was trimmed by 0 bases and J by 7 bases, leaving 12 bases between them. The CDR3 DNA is TGTGCCAGCAGCCAAGATGGGAGAAGACGGACCCAGTACTTC. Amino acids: CASSQDGRRRTQYF.

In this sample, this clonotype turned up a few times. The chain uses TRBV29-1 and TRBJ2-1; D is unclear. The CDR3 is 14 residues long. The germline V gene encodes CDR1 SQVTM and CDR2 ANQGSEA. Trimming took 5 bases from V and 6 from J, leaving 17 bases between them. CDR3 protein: CSVSGRTRANEQFF. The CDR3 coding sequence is TGCAGCGTTTCGGGTCGAACACGGGCCAATGAGCAGTTCTTC.

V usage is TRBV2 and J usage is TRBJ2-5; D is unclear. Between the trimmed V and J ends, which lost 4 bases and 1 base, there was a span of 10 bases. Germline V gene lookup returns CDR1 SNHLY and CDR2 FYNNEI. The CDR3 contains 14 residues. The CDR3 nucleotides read TGTGCCAGCAGTGGGGGAAGGCCCCAAGAGACCCAGTACTTC. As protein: CASSGGRPQETQYF.

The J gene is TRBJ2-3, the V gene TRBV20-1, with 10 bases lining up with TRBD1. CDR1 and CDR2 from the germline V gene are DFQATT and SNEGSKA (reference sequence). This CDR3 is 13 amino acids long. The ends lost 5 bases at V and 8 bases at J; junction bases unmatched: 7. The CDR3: CSAFRGQGSTQYF. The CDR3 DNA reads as TGCAGTGCTTTCCGGGGACAGGGGAGTACGCAGTATTTT.

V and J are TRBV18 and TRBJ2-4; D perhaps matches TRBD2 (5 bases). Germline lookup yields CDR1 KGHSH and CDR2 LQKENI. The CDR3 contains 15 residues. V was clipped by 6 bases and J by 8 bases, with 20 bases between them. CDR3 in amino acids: CASSPNFDPRDIQYF. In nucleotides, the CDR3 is TGTGCCAGCTCGCCCAATTTCGATCCGAGGGACATTCAGTACTTC.